The rows below give T cell receptor beta chains drawn from one sample of a study of blood T cell repertoires in COVID-19. Profiling relied on immunoSEQ multiplex PCR, and the TCRdb table lists in-frame clones only, not all of them. The sample has 400,000 to 500,000 clones; 70% to 90% are singletons. The material sequenced was PBMCs or T cells enriched from blood (not recorded which). Every receptor here comes from a young woman who had been exposed to COVID-19. The CDR3 runs from the conserved cysteine through the conserved F or W. A D gene is named only where the DNA matches it firmly. Rows may omit the clone size; those that give it use once, few, many or a size class.

j_call,v_call,d_call,clone_size,cdr3_aa,cdr3_nt
TRBJ2-7,TRBV7-2,NA,NA,CASSFLTSSNEQYF,TGTGCCAGCAGCTTCCTGACTAGTTCAAACGAGCAGTACTTC
TRBJ1-4,TRBV7-9,NA,once,CASSLGGEKLFF,TGTGCCAGCAGCTTAGGAGGCGAAAAACTGTTTTTT
TRBJ2-5,TRBV12-3/TRBV12-4,NA,NA,CASNPSRGETQYF,TGTGCCAGCAACCCCTCACGGGGAGAGACCCAGTACTTC
TRBJ2-7,TRBV7-9,TRBD2,once,CASRLLAGAHEQYF,TGTGCCAGCAGGCTTCTAGCGGGCGCGCACGAGCAGTACTTC
TRBJ2-5,TRBV12-3/TRBV12-4,NA,once,CASREQETQYF,TGTGCCAGCAGGGAGCAAGAGACCCAGTACTTC
TRBJ1-2,TRBV7-5,NA,NA,CARSVLRDRGRGGYTF,TGTGCCAGAAGCGTCCTCCGGGACAGGGGGCGGGGTGGCTACACCTTC
TRBJ1-1,TRBV11-2,NA,NA,CASSLWPNTEAFF,TGTGCCAGCAGCTTATGGCCGAACACTGAAGCTTTCTTT
TRBJ1-2,TRBV6-5,TRBD1,NA,CASRRPTGGDYGYTF,TGTGCCAGCAGGAGACCAACAGGGGGGGACTATGGCTACACCTTC
TRBJ1-3,TRBV29-1,NA,NA,CSVGDSSGNTIYF,TGCAGCGTCGGAGACAGTTCAGGAAACACCATATATTTT
TRBJ1-5,TRBV15,NA,NA,CATSEWRESNQPQHF,TGTGCCACCAGCGAATGGAGGGAGAGCAATCAGCCCCAGCATTTT
TRBJ1-1,TRBV18,TRBD1,NA,CASSTTGATEAFF,TGTGCCAGCTCGACGACAGGGGCCACTGAAGCTTTCTTT
TRBJ1-2,TRBV7-7,NA,NA,CASSHGGPNYGYTF,TGTGCTAGCAGCCACGGCGGGCCTAACTATGGCTACACCTTC
TRBJ1-1,TRBV5-5,TRBD1,NA,CASSFGQGVMNTEAFF,TGTGCCAGCAGCTTCGGACAGGGGGTGATGAACACTGAAGCTTTCTTT
TRBJ1-5,TRBV28,NA,NA,CASSRDMTEVNQPQHF,TGTGCCAGCAGCCGAGACATGACAGAAGTCAATCAGCCCCAGCATTTT
TRBJ2-7,TRBV27,TRBD1,NA,CASSLLITGVYEQYF,TGTGCCAGCAGTCTACTCATAACAGGGGTCTACGAGCAGTACTTC
TRBJ1-1,TRBV5-1,NA,NA,CASSHSGTGGTEAFF,TGCGCCAGCAGCCACTCCGGGACGGGAGGGACTGAAGCTTTCTTT
TRBJ1-6,TRBV7-2,NA,once,CASSRLNLWEDGGSPLHF,TGTGCCAGCAGCCGCCTCAACCTCTGGGAGGATGGTGGTTCACCCCTCCACTTT
TRBJ1-1,TRBV7-9,NA,once,CASSLATQGTFEAFF,TGTGCCAGCAGCTTAGCGACCCAGGGTACTTTTGAAGCTTTCTTT
TRBJ2-3,TRBV4-2,TRBD2,NA,CASSQDGPQPLAGSTDTQYF,TGTGCCAGCAGCCAAGATGGGCCCCAACCACTAGCGGGGAGCACAGATACGCAGTATTTT
TRBJ1-2,TRBV4-3,TRBD1,NA,CASSQDQEEGALYGYTF,TGCGCCAGCAGCCAAGATCAAGAGGAGGGGGCGTTATACGGCTACACCTTC
TRBJ1-6,TRBV7-9,NA,NA,CASSSKDSSNNSPLHF,TGTGCCAGCAGCTCGAAAGACAGCAGTAACAATTCACCCCTCCACTTT
TRBJ2-1,TRBV7-8,NA,NA,CASSLAGSGETYNEQFF,TGTGCCAGCAGCTTAGCGGGGTCGGGGGAAACCTACAATGAGCAGTTCTTC
TRBJ1-1,TRBV18,TRBD1,NA,CASRQGVSTEAFF,TGTGCCAGTCGACAGGGTGTGAGCACTGAAGCTTTCTTT
TRBJ2-5,TRBV5-5,TRBD2,NA,CASTREGGPGETQYF,TGTGCCAGCACTCGCGAGGGAGGGCCAGGGGAGACCCAGTACTTC
TRBJ1-1,TRBV28,NA,NA,CASSRLGNTEAFF,TGTGCCAGCAGCCGTCTAGGGAACACTGAAGCTTTCTTT
TRBJ2-7,TRBV2,NA,few,CASSEGGVPTYEQYF,TGTGCCAGCAGTGAGGGCGGGGTTCCTACCTACGAGCAGTACTTC
TRBJ2-7,TRBV5-1,TRBD2,NA,CASSLGGGVGTYEQYF,TGCGCCAGCAGCTTGGGGGGAGGGGTTGGCACCTACGAGCAGTACTTC
TRBJ2-2,TRBV5-1,NA,NA,CASSLEGGRVAGELFF,TGCGCCAGCAGCTTGGAGGGGGGGCGCGTAGCCGGGGAGCTGTTTTTT
TRBJ1-5,TRBV25-1,TRBD1,NA,CASSDRGGNQPQHF,TGTGCCAGCAGCGACAGGGGGGGCAATCAGCCCCAGCATTTT
TRBJ2-2,TRBV6-5,NA,NA,CASSYPRGGSTGELFF,TGTGCCAGCAGTTACCCAAGGGGGGGCAGCACCGGGGAGCTGTTTTTT
TRBJ1-4,TRBV11-2,NA,NA,CASSLEKWGLGINEKLFF,TGTGCCAGCAGCTTAGAAAAGTGGGGGCTTGGGATTAATGAAAAACTGTTTTTT
TRBJ1-2,TRBV28,NA,once,CASTLTGNYGYTF,TGTGCCAGCACCCTTACAGGGAACTATGGCTACACCTTC
TRBJ2-2,TRBV7-9,NA,once,CASSPLGQSLELFF,TGTGCCAGCAGCCCATTGGGCCAGAGCCTGGAGCTGTTTTTT
TRBJ2-7,TRBV5-1,NA,NA,CASSLEGNYEQYF,TGCGCCAGCAGCTTGGAGGGGAACTACGAGCAGTACTTC
TRBJ2-1,TRBV15,TRBD2,NA,CATSSGGLAGGFF,TGTGCCACCAGCAGCGGGGGACTAGCGGGAGGGTTCTTC
TRBJ2-7,TRBV2,TRBD2,few,CATTGTSGGLGEQYF,TGTGCCACCACAGGGACTAGCGGCGGGCTTGGCGAGCAGTACTTC
TRBJ1-2,TRBV6-5,TRBD1,NA,CASSHQTTGDGYTF,TGTGCCAGCAGCCACCAAACGACAGGGGATGGCTACACCTTC
TRBJ1-4,TRBV7-2,NA,NA,CASSPRADATNEKLFF,TGTGCCAGCAGCCCGCGGGCCGATGCAACTAATGAAAAACTGTTTTTT
TRBJ1-5,TRBV28,NA,NA,CASSFQGGQPQHF,TGTGCCAGCAGTTTCCAGGGTGGACAGCCCCAGCATTTT
TRBJ1-5,TRBV19,NA,NA,CASRERAAGPQHF,TGTGCCAGTAGGGAGCGGGCGGCTGGGCCCCAGCATTTT
TRBJ2-5,TRBV28,NA,NA,CASSARGGVGETQYF,TGTGCCAGCAGTGCTCGAGGGGGGGTAGGAGAGACCCAGTACTTC
TRBJ1-5,TRBV28,NA,NA,CASSPMTGSNQPQHF,TGTGCCAGCAGTCCAATGACAGGCTCCAATCAGCCCCAGCATTTT
TRBJ1-2,TRBV3-1/TRBV3-2,TRBD1,NA,CASSQEPGTGYGYTF,TGTGCCAGCAGCCAAGAACCCGGGACAGGATATGGCTACACCTTC
TRBJ2-2,TRBV9,NA,NA,CASSPSHGTNTGELFF,TGTGCCAGCAGCCCATCGCACGGTACTAACACCGGGGAGCTGTTTTTT
TRBJ1-5,TRBV28,TRBD1,NA,CASRLQGAGNQPQHF,TGTGCCAGCAGGTTACAGGGGGCAGGCAATCAGCCCCAGCATTTT
TRBJ1-2,TRBV2,NA,NA,CASSRDATGYGYTF,TGTGCCAGCAGCCGGGATGCCACGGGCTATGGCTACACCTTC
TRBJ1-2,TRBV28,TRBD1,NA,CASSSPGQGYGYTF,TGTGCCAGCAGTTCGCCTGGACAGGGTTATGGCTACACCTTC
TRBJ2-7,TRBV29-1,TRBD2,few,CSVGGTRGKYEQYF,TGCAGCGTTGGGGGGACTAGGGGCAAGTACGAGCAGTACTTC
TRBJ1-5,TRBV2,NA,NA,CASSDDAGLSQPQHF,TGTGCCAGCAGTGATGACGCGGGGTTGAGTCAGCCCCAGCATTTT
TRBJ1-3,TRBV10-3,NA,NA,CAISERGGSGNTIYF,TGTGCCATCAGTGAGAGAGGCGGCTCTGGAAACACCATATATTTT
TRBJ2-7,TRBV14,TRBD2,NA,CASRRTGKLSGRSYEQYF,TGTGCCAGCAGACGAACAGGGAAGCTCAGCGGGAGGTCCTACGAGCAGTACTTC
TRBJ2-7,TRBV3-1/TRBV3-2,TRBD2,NA,CASSLAGGPRDEQYF,TGTGCCAGCAGCCTAGCGGGAGGGCCAAGGGACGAGCAGTACTTC
TRBJ1-1,TRBV28,NA,NA,CASSSGRGEAFF,TGTGCCAGCAGTTCCGGAAGGGGGGAAGCTTTCTTT
TRBJ2-3,TRBV29-1,TRBD1,NA,CSVTQQGYAADTQYF,TGCAGCGTGACCCAACAGGGGTACGCTGCAGATACGCAGTATTTT
TRBJ2-4,TRBV2,TRBD1,NA,CASEKQGAENIQYF,TGTGCCAGCGAAAAACAGGGGGCAGAAAACATTCAGTACTTC
TRBJ1-5,TRBV28,TRBD1,NA,CASSYLVLQGHQPQHF,TGTGCCAGCAGTTATTTAGTTTTACAGGGGCATCAGCCCCAGCATTTT
TRBJ2-5,TRBV5-1,TRBD2,few,CASSPRGLAGVETQYF,TGCGCCAGCAGCCCTCGGGGACTAGCGGGAGTTGAGACCCAGTACTTC
TRBJ2-7,TRBV7-2,NA,NA,CASSSAPYEQYF,TGTGCCAGCAGCTCCGCGCCGTACGAGCAGTACTTC
TRBJ2-7,TRBV27,TRBD2,NA,CASSFRWTSRSSYEQYF,TGTGCCAGCAGTTTCCGATGGACTAGCAGAAGTTCCTACGAGCAGTACTTC